The clone carrying this T cell receptor beta chain was recorded at least ten times. Its cognate antigen is unknown. Preparation of the TCRbeta library was carried out with unique molecular identifiers. TCRdb passed the PCR reads through MiXCR, listing each CDR3 protein once. This table has hundreds of thousands of distinct CDR3 sequences, over 10% appearing once. The sample is drawn from a study of T-cell reconstitution after alpha-beta-depleted transplantation in children. Regarding the study as a whole: It was newly produced T cells that mostly accounted for T-cell counts and diversity one year after transplant. About two months after transplant, alpha-beta T cells reportedly came from several hundred expanded graft clones. The study traced high day-60 TCRbeta diversity in some patients to surviving recipient T cells and thymic progenitors.

Germline V lookup: CDR1 SGHRS, CDR2 YFSETQ. This CDR3 region has 14 residues. Trimming shortened V by 4 bases and J by 3 bases, and 13 bases separated the two germline ends. V usage is TRBV5-1 and J usage is TRBJ2-5, with a tentative D call TRBD1 (5 bases). The specimen was PBMCs, mostly from graft donor cells, collected 360 days after TCRalphabeta/CD19-depleted stem cell transplant. The receptor comes from a male patient younger than 18 who had a stem cell transplant for acute myeloid leukemia, so the T cells may come from the graft donor. CDR3 sequence (DNA): TGCGCCAGCAGCCGTGCAGGGATAGAAGAGACCCAGTACTTC. Amino acid sequence: CASSRAGIEETQYF. Full variable domain (rest looked up from reference TRBV5-1 and TRBJ2-5): KAGVTQTPRYLIKTRGQQVTLSCSPISGHRSVSWYQQTPGQGLQFLFEYFSETQRNKGNFPGRFSGRQFSNSRSEMNVSTLELGDSALYLCASSRAGIEETQYFGPGTRLLVL.